A selection of T cell receptor beta chains follows, all from one sample in a study of cytomegalovirus exposure and HLA in healthy donors. TCRdb's copy holds only in-frame clones and misses some; the assay was immunoSEQ multiplex PCR. Listed are 180,000 or so clones; 0.75% to 0.85% falls within the top ten. What was sequenced was PBMCs. The receptors were sampled from a woman between 18 and 30 years old in good health and CMV-seropositive. Both conserved end residues are part of each CDR3. A D gene is named only where the DNA matches it firmly.

>NA|TRBJ2-7|TRBV7-8
CASSPLRLFVYEQYF
>NA|TRBJ1-1|TRBV27
CASSSGNTEAFF
>TRBD1|TRBJ2-1|TRBV5-6
CASREGTAYEQFF
>TRBD2|TRBJ2-3|TRBV5-1
CASSLAATSGGASSDTQYF
>NA|TRBJ1-1|TRBV9
CASSVGARETEAFF
>TRBD2|TRBJ2-3|TRBV6-5
CASRSGLGGDTQYF
>NA|TRBJ1-5|TRBV2
CASTPSGGNQPQHF
>NA|TRBJ2-7|TRBV27
CASSPKGALNLPYEQYF
>TRBD2|TRBJ2-1|TRBV11-2
CASSPQGGLAGYNEQFF
>TRBD1|TRBJ2-5|TRBV7-8
CASSPGTGQETQYF
>NA|TRBJ2-1|TRBV27
CASCTGGRDEQFF
>TRBD2|TRBJ2-1|TRBV11-3
CASRPRLAGAHNEQFF
>NA|TRBJ1-1|TRBV10-2
CASSTGVGNTEAFF
>NA|TRBJ2-5|TRBV12-1
CASSPGIGGETQYF
>NA|TRBJ2-3|TRBV13
CASSVTGFGTDTQYF
>NA|TRBJ2-5|TRBV5-1
CASSFGTNRQVKETQYF
>NA|TRBJ1-4|TRBV5-1
CASSSSRDFNEKLFF
>TRBD2|TRBJ2-1|TRBV11-3
CASSATAGVYNEQFF
>NA|TRBJ1-1|TRBV4-2
CASSQDRFEAFF
>NA|TRBJ1-2|TRBV20-1
CSAQGYGYTF
>TRBD2|TRBJ2-7|TRBV4-3
CASSQRTLRGLAPSYEQYF
>NA|TRBJ2-5|TRBV5-1
CASSLSGPQETQYF
>TRBD2|TRBJ2-1|TRBV7-2
CASSILLAGGYNEQFF
>TRBD2|TRBJ2-3|TRBV27
CASSFLSSGSWDTQYF
>TRBD1|TRBJ1-3|TRBV11-2
CASSLGQGTTIYF
>TRBD2|TRBJ2-7|TRBV4-2
CASSQDQGGRALEQYF
>NA|TRBJ2-1|TRBV19
CASSNKVEQFF
>TRBD2|TRBJ2-2|TRBV4-1
CASSSPGGGELFF
>NA|TRBJ2-7|TRBV4-3
CASSQDWRGSYEQYF
>TRBD2|TRBJ2-5|TRBV5-1
CASSLGLAGGLMKGPKETQYF
>NA|TRBJ1-2|TRBV6-5
CASSYLGGFQDGYTF
>TRBD1|TRBJ1-2|TRBV7-9
CASSPGQGTNYGYTF
>NA|TRBJ1-5|TRBV27
CASSLLLGGNQPQHF
>NA|TRBJ2-7|TRBV30
CAWNSGYEQYF
>TRBD1|TRBJ1-5|TRBV30
CAWSPGGQGTNQPQHF
>NA|TRBJ1-2|TRBV30
CAWSPDRNYGYTF
>TRBD2|TRBJ2-1|TRBV29-1
CSARTSGAGEQFF
>TRBD2|TRBJ2-7|TRBV2
CASRKTSVYEQYF
>NA|TRBJ2-1|TRBV11-3
CASSLGYGEQFF
>NA|TRBJ2-3|TRBV6-1
CASSEIIGAGSRNTQYF